This TCR beta chain was identified during a study of T cell changes during pregnancy in multiple sclerosis. In this sample, this clone turned up once. The assay was immunoSEQ multiplex PCR, and TCRdb's table has in-frame clones only and misses some. This sample carries 90,000 to 130,000 clones, 90% to 95% of them seen once, and the ten largest clones take 1.5%. This CDR3 contains 17 residues. Germline CDR1 is MDHEN and CDR2 is SYDVKM. The germline V and J ends were trimmed by 2 bases and 1 base, with 14 bases remaining between them. The chain links TRBV28 to TRBJ1-4; D is unclear. The sequencing here drew on peripheral blood, taken in the third trimester of pregnancy. This TCR derives from a female donor with multiple sclerosis, enrolled in a pregnancy study. The CDR3 bases are TGTGCCAGCAGTTTACTTGAACTGAGTGGAACTAATGAAAAACTGTTTTTT. Protein product: CASSLLELSGTNEKLFF.